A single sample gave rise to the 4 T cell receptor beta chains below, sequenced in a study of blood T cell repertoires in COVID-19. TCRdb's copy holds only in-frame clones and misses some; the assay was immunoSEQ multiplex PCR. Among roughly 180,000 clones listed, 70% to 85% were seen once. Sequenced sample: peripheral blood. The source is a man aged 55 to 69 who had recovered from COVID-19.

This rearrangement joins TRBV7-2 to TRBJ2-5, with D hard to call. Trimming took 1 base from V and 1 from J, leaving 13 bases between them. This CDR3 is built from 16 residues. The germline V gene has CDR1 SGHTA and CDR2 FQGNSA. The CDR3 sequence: CASSLVAQEAQETQYF. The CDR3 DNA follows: TGTGCCAGCAGCTTAGTGGCCCAAGAGGCCCAAGAGACCCAGTACTTC.

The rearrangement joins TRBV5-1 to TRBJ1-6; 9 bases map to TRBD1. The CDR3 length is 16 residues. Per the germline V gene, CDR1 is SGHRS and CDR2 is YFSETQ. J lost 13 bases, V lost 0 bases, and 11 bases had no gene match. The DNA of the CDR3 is TGCGCCAGCAGCTTGGAAAGGGACAGGGCCGTCGCGCCCCTCCACTTT. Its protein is CASSLERDRAVAPLHF.

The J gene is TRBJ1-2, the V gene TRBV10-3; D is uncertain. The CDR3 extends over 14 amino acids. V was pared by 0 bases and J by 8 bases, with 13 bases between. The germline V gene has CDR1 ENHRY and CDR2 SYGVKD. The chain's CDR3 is CAISESIHLRGYTF. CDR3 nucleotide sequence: TGTGCCATCAGTGAGTCGATACACTTGAGGGGCTACACCTTC.

The CDR3 protein is CASSLANAFGAFF. CDR3 nucleotides: TGTGCCAGCAGTTTAGCGAACGCGTTCGGAGCTTTCTTT. The J gene is TRBJ1-1, the V gene TRBV12-3 or TRBV12-4; D uncertain. This CDR3 region has 13 residues. Trimming removed 0 bases from V and 10 bases from J, with 12 bases in between.